Below are 3 T cell receptor beta chains sequenced from a single sample in a study of blood T cells in healthy people across ages. It was with a sample-barcoded 5' primer and a J-beta primer mix that a second PCR of about 7 to 12 cycles was run. TCRdb ran MiXCR on the 5' RACE reads and lists one entry per CDR3 protein. This sample has fewer than 1,000,000 distinct CDR3 sequences, with around 43% found just once. Sequenced: blood. The receptors come from a man aged 55-75 years in good health.

Here the CDR3 reads CSARGGGYGYTF. The CDR3 nucleotides are TGCAGTGCTAGAGGGGGAGGGTATGGCTACACCTTC. The rearrangement uses TRBV20-1 and TRBJ1-2; no firm D call. V gave up 1 base and J gave up 5 bases, with 8 bases separating them. The V gene's germline CDR1 is DFQATT and CDR2 SNEGSKA (reference sequence). The CDR3 extends over 12 amino acids.

The V call is TRBV10-2, the J call TRBJ2-5; unclear D gene. This CDR3 has 15 amino acids. The germline V and J ends were trimmed by 7 bases and 5 bases, with 20 bases remaining between them. Germline lookup yields CDR1 WSHSY and CDR2 SAAADI. The CDR3 DNA is TGCGCCAGCACGCTCGCGCCCTCAGTCGTGGAGACCCAGTACTTC. Its translation is CASTLAPSVVETQYF.

This clonotype has a count of ten or more. The chain uses TRBV7-2 and TRBJ2-3, with 10 bases lining up with TRBD2. This CDR3 contains 18 residues. The V gene's germline CDR1 is SGHTA and CDR2 FQGNSA. V was clipped by 0 bases and J by 2 bases; unmatched bases: 8. CDR3 in amino acids: CASSLAASSGGPTDTQYF. The CDR3 nucleotides read TGTGCCAGCAGCTTAGCGGCGTCTAGCGGGGGTCCCACAGATACGCAGTATTTT. The variable domain in full, with the rest retrieved from reference TRBV7-2 and TRBJ2-3, is GAGVSQSPSNKVTEKGKDVELRCDPISGHTALYWYRQSLGQGLEFLIYFQGNSAPDKSGLPSDRFSAERTGGSVSTLTIQRTQQEDSAVYLCASSLAASSGGPTDTQYFGPGTRLTVL.